This T cell receptor (beta chain) is drawn from a study of technical replicates of blood from a handful of donors. The protocol was immunoSEQ multiplex PCR, while the TCRdb copy is restricted to in-frame clones and leaves out a portion. The table lists approximately 58,000 clones, 86% of them singletons. There are 12 residues in the CDR3. The V gene lost 5 bases and the J gene lost 3 bases, with 8 bases spanning the gap. Germline CDR1 is SGHTA and CDR2 is FQGNSA. The sequencing input was PBMCs. The chain employs TRBV7-2 and TRBJ2-7; D is unresolved. The clonotype was recovered from a human donor in good health. Some clones in this sample may be carry-over from other donors' samples. CDR3 nucleotides: TGTGCCAGCAGCCCGCGGTACTACGAGCAGTACTTC. Its translation: CASSPRYYEQYF.